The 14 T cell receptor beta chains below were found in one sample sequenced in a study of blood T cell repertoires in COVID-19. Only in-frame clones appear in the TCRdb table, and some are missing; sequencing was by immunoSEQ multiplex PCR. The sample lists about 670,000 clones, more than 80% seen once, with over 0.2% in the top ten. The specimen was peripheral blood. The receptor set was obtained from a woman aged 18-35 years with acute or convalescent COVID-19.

This chain's CDR3 is CASTARPGQGSPLHF. The CDR3 nucleotides are TGTGCCAGCACCGCAAGACCGGGACAGGGGTCACCCCTCCACTTT. The rearrangement links TRBV6-5 to TRBJ1-6; 10 positions agree with TRBD1. Looked up from germline, CDR1 is MNHEY and CDR2 is SVGAGI. The CDR3 runs to 15 residues. V lost 7 bases, J lost 10 bases, and 10 bases stayed unmatched.

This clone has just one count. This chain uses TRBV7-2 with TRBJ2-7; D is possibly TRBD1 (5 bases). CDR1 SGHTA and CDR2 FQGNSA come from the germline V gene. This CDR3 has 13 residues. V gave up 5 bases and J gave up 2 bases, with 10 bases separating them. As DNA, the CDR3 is TGTGCCAGCAGCCCCAGGACACCCTACGAGCAGTACTTC. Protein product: CASSPRTPYEQYF.

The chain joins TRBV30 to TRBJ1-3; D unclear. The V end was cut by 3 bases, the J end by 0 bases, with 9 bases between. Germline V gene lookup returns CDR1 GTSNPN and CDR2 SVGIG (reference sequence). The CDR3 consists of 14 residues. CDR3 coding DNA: TGTGCCTGGAGGGACTGTAGCTCTGGAAACACCATATATTTT. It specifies CAWRDCSSGNTIYF.

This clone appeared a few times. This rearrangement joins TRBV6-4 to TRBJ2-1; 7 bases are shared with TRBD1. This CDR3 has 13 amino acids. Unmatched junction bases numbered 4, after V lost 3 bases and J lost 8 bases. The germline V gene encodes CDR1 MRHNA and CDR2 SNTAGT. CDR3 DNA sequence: TGTGCCAGCAGTGAAACAGGGGAAGATGAGCAGTTCTTC. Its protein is CASSETGEDEQFF.

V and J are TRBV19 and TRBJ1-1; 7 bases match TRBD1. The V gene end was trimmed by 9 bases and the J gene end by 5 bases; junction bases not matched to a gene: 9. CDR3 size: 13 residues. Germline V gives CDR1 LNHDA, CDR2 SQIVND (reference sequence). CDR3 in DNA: TGTGCCAGCCTTTTCAGGGGGAGAACTGAAGCTTTCTTT. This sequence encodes CASLFRGRTEAFF.

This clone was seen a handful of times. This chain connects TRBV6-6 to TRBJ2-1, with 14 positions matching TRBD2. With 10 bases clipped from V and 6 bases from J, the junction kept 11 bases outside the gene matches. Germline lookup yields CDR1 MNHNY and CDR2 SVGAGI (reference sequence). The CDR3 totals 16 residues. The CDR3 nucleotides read TGTGCCACCGGGACTAGCGGGGGTTTGGGGGGCAATGAGCAGTTCTTC. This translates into CATGTSGGLGGNEQFF.

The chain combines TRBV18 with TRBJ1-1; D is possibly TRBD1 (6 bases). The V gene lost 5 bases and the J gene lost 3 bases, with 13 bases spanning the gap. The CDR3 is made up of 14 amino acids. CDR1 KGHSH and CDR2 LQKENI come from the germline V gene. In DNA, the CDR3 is TGTGCCAGCTCAACAGACAGGACCGACACTGAAGCTTTCTTT. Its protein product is CASSTDRTDTEAFF. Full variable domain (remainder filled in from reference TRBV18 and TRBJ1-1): NAGVMQNPRHLVRRRGQEARLRCSPMKGHSHVYWYRQLPEEGLKFMVYLQKENIIDESGMPKERFSAEFPKEGPSILRIQQVVRGDSAAYFCASSTDRTDTEAFFGQGTRLTVV.

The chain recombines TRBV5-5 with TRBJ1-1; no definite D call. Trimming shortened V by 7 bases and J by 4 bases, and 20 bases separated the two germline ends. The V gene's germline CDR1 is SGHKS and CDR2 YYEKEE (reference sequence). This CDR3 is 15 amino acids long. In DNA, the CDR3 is TGTGCCAGCCTCTCCTCGACAATCCAGTTCACTGAAGCTTTCTTT. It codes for CASLSSTIQFTEAFF. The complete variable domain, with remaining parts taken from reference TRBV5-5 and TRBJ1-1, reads DAGVTQSPTHLIKTRGQQVTLRCSPISGHKSVSWYQQVLGQGPQFIFQYYEKEERGRGNFPDRFSARQFPNYSSELNVNALLLGDSALYLCASLSSTIQFTEAFFGQGTRLTVV.

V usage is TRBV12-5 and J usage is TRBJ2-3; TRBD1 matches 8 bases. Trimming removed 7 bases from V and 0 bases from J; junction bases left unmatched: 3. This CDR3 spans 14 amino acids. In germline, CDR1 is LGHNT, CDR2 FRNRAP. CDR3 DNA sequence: TGTGCTAGTGCCGACAGGGGAAGCACAGATACGCAGTATTTT. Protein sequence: CASADRGSTDTQYF.

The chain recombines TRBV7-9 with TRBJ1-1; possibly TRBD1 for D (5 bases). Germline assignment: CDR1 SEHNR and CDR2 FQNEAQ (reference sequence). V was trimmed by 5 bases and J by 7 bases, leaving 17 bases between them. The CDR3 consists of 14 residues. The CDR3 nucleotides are TGTGCCAGCAGCCCTTCAGGAAAGGGGCTTGAAGCTTTCTTT. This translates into CASSPSGKGLEAFF.

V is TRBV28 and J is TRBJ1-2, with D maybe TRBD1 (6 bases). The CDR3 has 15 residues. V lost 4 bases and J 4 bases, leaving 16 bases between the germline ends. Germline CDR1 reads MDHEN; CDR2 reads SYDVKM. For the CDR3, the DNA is TGTGCCAGCAGTTACAGGGCCCTCGCACTCTATGGCTACACCTTC. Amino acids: CASSYRALALYGYTF.

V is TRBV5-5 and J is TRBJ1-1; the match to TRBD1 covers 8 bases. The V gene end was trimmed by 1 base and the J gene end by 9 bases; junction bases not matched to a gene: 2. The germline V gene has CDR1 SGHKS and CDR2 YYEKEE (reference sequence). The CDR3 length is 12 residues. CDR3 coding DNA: TGTGCCAGCAGCTTGAGACAGGGGCAAGCTTTCTTT. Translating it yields CASSLRQGQAFF.

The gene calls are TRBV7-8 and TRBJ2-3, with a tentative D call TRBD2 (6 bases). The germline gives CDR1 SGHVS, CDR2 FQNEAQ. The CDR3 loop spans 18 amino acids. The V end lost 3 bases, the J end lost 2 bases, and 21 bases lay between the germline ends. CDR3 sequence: CASSLRLLATGNTDTQYF. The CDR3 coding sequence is TGTGCCAGCAGCTTGCGCCTCCTAGCGACCGGGAACACAGATACGCAGTATTTT.

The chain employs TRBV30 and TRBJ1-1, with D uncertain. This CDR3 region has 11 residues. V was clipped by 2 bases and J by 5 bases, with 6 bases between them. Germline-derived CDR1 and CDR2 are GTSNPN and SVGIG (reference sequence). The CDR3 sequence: CAWSYKTEAFF. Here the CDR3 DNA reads TGTGCCTGGAGTTATAAAACTGAAGCTTTCTTT. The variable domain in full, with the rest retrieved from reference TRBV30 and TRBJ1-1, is SQTIHQWPATLVQPVGSPLSLECTVEGTSNPNLYWYRQAAGRGLQLLFYSVGIGQISSEVPQNLSASRPQDRQFILSSKKLLLSDSGFYLCAWSYKTEAFFGQGTRLTVV.